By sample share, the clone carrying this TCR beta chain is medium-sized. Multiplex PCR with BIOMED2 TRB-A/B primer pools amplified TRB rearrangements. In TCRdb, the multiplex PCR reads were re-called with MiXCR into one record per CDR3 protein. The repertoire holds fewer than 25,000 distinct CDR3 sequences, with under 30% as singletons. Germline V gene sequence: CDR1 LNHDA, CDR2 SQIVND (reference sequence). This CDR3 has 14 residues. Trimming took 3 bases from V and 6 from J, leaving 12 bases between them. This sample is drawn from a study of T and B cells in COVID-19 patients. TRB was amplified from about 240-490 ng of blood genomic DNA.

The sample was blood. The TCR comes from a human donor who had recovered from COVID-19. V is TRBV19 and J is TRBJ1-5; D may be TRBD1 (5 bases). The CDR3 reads CASSIAQGGQPQHF. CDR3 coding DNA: TGTGCCAGTAGTATTGCCCAGGGTGGTCAGCCCCAGCATTTT.